This T cell receptor (beta chain) came from a study of T cell responses to AZD1222 COVID-19 vaccine. Study-wide context: Both about-4-week and about-12-week second-dose recipients were combined.

Assay: immunoSEQ multiplex PCR; the TCRdb copy retains only in-frame clones and omits some. The table has roughly 100,000 clones, approximately 88% seen once; the top ten hold approximately 22%. Germline V gene sequence: CDR1 KGHSH, CDR2 LQKENI. Trimming cost V 6 bases and J 3 bases; bases outside gene matches: 8. This CDR3 contains 15 residues. Of note for this clone: The antigen is undetermined.

Study results and limitations: Sampling that yielded the repertoires occurred only after the peak T cell response. Just a handful of AZD1222 recipients were seropositive at baseline.

The sequence was collected from an adult in good health. V is TRBV18 and J is TRBJ2-1; 7 positions agree with TRBD1. The sequences come from peripheral blood, collected on day 0 of AZD1222 vaccination. CDR3 coding DNA: TGTGCCAGCTCCCCGCAGGGACAGAACTACAATGAGCAGTTCTTC. This encodes CASSPQGQNYNEQFF.